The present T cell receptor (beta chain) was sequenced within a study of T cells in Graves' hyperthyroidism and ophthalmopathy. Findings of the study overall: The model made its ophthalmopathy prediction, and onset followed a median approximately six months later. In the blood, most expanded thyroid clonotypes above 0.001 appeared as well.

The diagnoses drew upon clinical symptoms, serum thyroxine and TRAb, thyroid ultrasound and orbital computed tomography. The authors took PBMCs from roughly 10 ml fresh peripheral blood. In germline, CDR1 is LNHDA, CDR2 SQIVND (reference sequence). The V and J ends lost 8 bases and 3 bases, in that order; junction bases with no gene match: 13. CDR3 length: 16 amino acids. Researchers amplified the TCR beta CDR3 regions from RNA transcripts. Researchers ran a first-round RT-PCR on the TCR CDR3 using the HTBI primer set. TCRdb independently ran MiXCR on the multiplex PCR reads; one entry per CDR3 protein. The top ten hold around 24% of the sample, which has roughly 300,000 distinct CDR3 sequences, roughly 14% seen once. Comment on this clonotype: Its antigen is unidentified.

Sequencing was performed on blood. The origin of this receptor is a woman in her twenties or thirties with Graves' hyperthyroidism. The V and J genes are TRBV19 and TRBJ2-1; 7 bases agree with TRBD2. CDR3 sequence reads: CASGGISSGGYNEQFF. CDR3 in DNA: TGTGCCAGTGGAGGGATATCTAGCGGAGGCTACAATGAGCAGTTCTTC.